Listed here are 15 T cell receptor beta chains from one sample, sequenced in a study of breast tumors, draining lymph nodes, adjacent tissues. Axillary draining lymph nodes of breast cancer patients supplied the node samples. Using its own MiXCR run on the multiplex PCR reads, TCRdb lists one record per CDR3 protein. The data show around 250,000 distinct CDR3 sequences, with less than 35% seen just once and roughly 3.5% held by the top ten. Sequenced material: axillary lymph node tissue. The receptors shown here come from a female donor with breast cancer. Some clones in this sample may be carry-over from other donors' samples.

To note about this clonotype: A much larger clone lies one base from this, so it may be a read error. This chain uses TRBV9 with TRBJ2-2; 8 bases match TRBD1. The CDR3 totals 14 residues. Germline CDR1 SGDLS, CDR2 YYNGEE. The DNA for the CDR3 is TGCGCCAGCAGCCAGGGGCAGGGGGCAGGGGAGCCGTTTTTT. This translates into CASSQGQGAGEPFF.

CDR3 loop: CASSPDRGYAGANVLTF. DNA for the CDR3: TGTGCCAGTAGCCCAGACAGGGGGTACGCCGGGGCCAACGTCCTGACTTTC. The chain combines TRBV19 with TRBJ2-6; 9 positions match TRBD1. This CDR3 has 17 amino acids. Trimming removed 6 bases from V and 4 bases from J; junction bases left unmatched: 10. CDR1 and CDR2 (germline): LNHDA, SQIVND (reference sequence).

The CDR3, as DNA: TGTGCCAGCAGTCAGGACAGGAGAGGTGGCTACACCTTC. Its translation: CASSQDRRGGYTF. This chain connects TRBV6-1 to TRBJ1-2; 7 bases line up with TRBD1. The length of the CDR3 is 13 residues. CDR1 and CDR2 (germline): MNHNS, SASEGT. The V and J ends lost 5 bases and 7 bases, in that order; junction bases with no gene match: 7.

This clonotype was recorded many times. The V and J genes are TRBV12-3 or TRBV12-4 and TRBJ2-1; the match to TRBD1 covers 7 bases. The CDR3 totals 15 residues. With V trimmed by 6 bases and J by 3 bases, 8 bases remained unmatched. The CDR3 loop reads CASSPPGQNYNEQFF. The CDR3 nucleotides are TGTGCCAGCAGCCCCCCGGGACAGAACTACAATGAGCAGTTCTTC.

A note on this clonotype: One end of the junction fails to match germline, which may point to a read error. The J gene is TRBJ1-4, the V gene TRBV15, with D perhaps TRBD1 (6 bases). CDR1 and CDR2 (germline): LNHNV, YYDKDF (reference sequence). The CDR3 length is 14 residues. This CDR3 reads CHHSGAGSNEKLFF. The DNA for the CDR3 is TGCCACCACTCAGGGGCGGGATCTAATGAAAAACTGTTTTTT.

This clonotype appeared many times. The chain couples TRBV20-1 to TRBJ2-7; TRBD1 or TRBD2 may be the D gene (5 bases each). Germline CDR1 reads DFQATT; CDR2 reads SNEGSKA (reference sequence). The V gene lost 1 base and the J gene lost 2 bases, with 15 bases spanning the gap. This CDR3 spans 15 amino acids. This CDR3 reads CSARVPGQSPYEQYF. DNA of the CDR3: TGCAGTGCTAGAGTACCGGGGCAGAGCCCCTACGAGCAGTACTTC.

In the case of this clonotype: A read error may be the cause here, since a much bigger clone is one base away. The chain carries TRBV6-6 and TRBJ1-6; the D gene is possibly TRBD1 (5 bases). The CDR3 has 16 amino acids. Germline lookup yields CDR1 MNHNY and CDR2 SVGAGI (reference sequence). The ends were cut back, 1 base at V and 1 base at J, with 8 bases in the middle. The CDR3 loop is CASSYWGFSYNSPLHF. The CDR3, as DNA: TGTGCCAGCAGTTACTGGGGGTTTTCCTATAATTCACCCCTCCACTTT.

This clonotype came up many times. The V and J genes are TRBV19 and TRBJ1-4, with 8 positions matching TRBD1. The ends lost 4 bases at V and 8 bases at J; junction bases unmatched: 6. CDR1 and CDR2 (germline): LNHDA, SQIVND (reference sequence). The length of the CDR3 is 14 residues. The DNA for the CDR3 is TGTGCCAGTAGTAATTCAGGGGGCGACGAAAAACTGTTTTTT. Amino acid sequence: CASSNSGGDEKLFF.

In this sample, this clonotype turned up many times. The chain is built from TRBV20-1 and TRBJ2-5; D gene unclear. The CDR3 is 12 amino acids. Germline V lookup: CDR1 DFQATT, CDR2 SNEGSKA (reference sequence). V shed 6 bases and J shed 2 bases, with 10 bases lying between them. The CDR3 nucleotides read TGCAGTGCCATTCGCAGGCAAGAGACCCAGTACTTC. Translated, it gives CSAIRRQETQYF.

Comments on this clonotype: It may be a read error: a sequence one base away is much more abundant. V and J are TRBV6-5 and TRBJ1-2, with 7 bases lining up with TRBD1. This CDR3 has 14 amino acids. V shed 2 bases and J 6 bases; nucleotides not matched to a gene: 6. CDR1 MNHEY and CDR2 SVGAGI come from the germline V gene. The CDR3 DNA follows: TGTGCCAGCAGTTACACAGGGGTTCCAAATGGCTACACCTTC. Translating it yields CASSYTGVPNGYTF.

The chain combines TRBV4-3 with TRBJ2-3, with 14 nucleotides matching TRBD2. Germline CDR1 reads LGHNA; CDR2 reads YSLEER. The CDR3 runs to 17 residues. V lost 1 base, J lost 8 bases, and 8 bases stayed unmatched. The CDR3 coding sequence is TGCGCCAGCAGCCAAGTGGGACTAGCGGGGGAAGCCCGTACGCAGTATTTT. Translation: CASSQVGLAGEARTQYF.

In its sample, this clonotype was seen many times. V gene TRBV20-1 combines with J gene TRBJ2-7; D may be TRBD1 or TRBD2 (6 bases each). The CDR3 loop spans 12 amino acids. Germline values: CDR1 DFQATT, CDR2 SNEGSKA (reference sequence). V was trimmed by 4 bases and J by 5 bases, leaving 12 bases between them. CDR3 DNA: TGCAGTGCTACAAAGGGGGGTGACGAGCAGTACTTC. This sequence encodes CSATKGGDEQYF.

On this clonotype itself: Germline and junction disagree at one end, which may indicate a read error. The CDR3 bases are TGCAGTGCTGATAGCGGGGCCCGCTACGCGCAGTACTTC. Translated, it gives CSADSGARYAQYF. The chain carries TRBV20-1 and TRBJ2-7, with 8 bases aligning to TRBD2. CDR1 and CDR2 from the germline V gene are DFQATT and SNEGSKA (reference sequence). The CDR3 contains 13 residues.

This clonotype has at least ten counts. The chain carries TRBV24-1 and TRBJ2-1; tentatively, D is TRBD1 (5 bases). Germline CDR1 reads KGHDR; CDR2 reads SFDVKD. There are 16 residues in the CDR3. V was cut by 4 bases and J by 0 bases, with 12 bases left in between. DNA of the CDR3: TGTGCCACCAGTGACCCCGACAGCAGCTCCTACAATGAGCAGTTCTTC. Translated: CATSDPDSSSYNEQFF.

In nucleotides, the CDR3 is TGTGCCAGCAGTTTACAGGACAGGGGGACAGCCTACGAGCAGTACTTC. Its protein is CASSLQDRGTAYEQYF. The chain employs TRBV12-3 or TRBV12-4 and TRBJ2-7; 10 nucleotides align to TRBD1. The CDR3 extends over 16 amino acids. V lost 2 bases and J lost 2; bases outside the gene matches: 6.